This record concerns one T cell receptor beta chain sequence. Antigen specificity is unknown. This record belongs to a study of T cell clones after liver transplantation. Study at large: HCV positivity affected three of eight recipients; the rest lacked autoimmune or viral indications.

The germline CDR1 and CDR2 sequences are SGHAT and FQNNGV. The V end was cut by 5 bases, the J end by 2 bases, with 17 bases between. The CDR3 totals 16 residues. Assay: immunoSEQ multiplex PCR; the TCRdb copy retains only in-frame clones and omits some. Found here are 70,000 to 80,000 clones, about 92% of them singletons; the top ten hold roughly 3%. Broader study findings: Post-transplant time points were not standardized, so conclusions are preliminary.

The material sequenced was CD4+ T cells from blood, taken before liver transplant. This rearrangement joins TRBV11-2 to TRBJ2-3, with TRBD2 as a possible D gene (6 bases). The TCR was taken from a human donor who received a liver transplant. The CDR3 DNA follows: TGTGCCAGCAGCCGTATTTTGGGCGGGAACACAGATACGCAGTATTTT. Translating it yields CASSRILGGNTDTQYF.